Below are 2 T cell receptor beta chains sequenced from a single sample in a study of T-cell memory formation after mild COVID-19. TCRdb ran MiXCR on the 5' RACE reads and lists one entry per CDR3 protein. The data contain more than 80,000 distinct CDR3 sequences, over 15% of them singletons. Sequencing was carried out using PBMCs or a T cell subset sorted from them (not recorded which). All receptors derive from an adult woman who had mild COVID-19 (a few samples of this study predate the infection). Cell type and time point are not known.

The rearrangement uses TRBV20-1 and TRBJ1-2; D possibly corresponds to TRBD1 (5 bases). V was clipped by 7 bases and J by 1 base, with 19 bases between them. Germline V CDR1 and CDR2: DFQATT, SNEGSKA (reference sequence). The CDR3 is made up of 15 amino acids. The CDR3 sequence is CSGFYRGQLNYGYTF. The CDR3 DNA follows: TGCAGTGGCTTTTACCGGGGCCAACTTAACTATGGCTACACCTTC.

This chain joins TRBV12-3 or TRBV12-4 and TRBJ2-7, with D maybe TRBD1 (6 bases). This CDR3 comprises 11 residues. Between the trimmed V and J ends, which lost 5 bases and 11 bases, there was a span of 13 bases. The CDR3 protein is CASSGRGGEYF. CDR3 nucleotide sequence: TGTGCCAGCAGTGGTCGTGGGGGCGAGTACTTC.